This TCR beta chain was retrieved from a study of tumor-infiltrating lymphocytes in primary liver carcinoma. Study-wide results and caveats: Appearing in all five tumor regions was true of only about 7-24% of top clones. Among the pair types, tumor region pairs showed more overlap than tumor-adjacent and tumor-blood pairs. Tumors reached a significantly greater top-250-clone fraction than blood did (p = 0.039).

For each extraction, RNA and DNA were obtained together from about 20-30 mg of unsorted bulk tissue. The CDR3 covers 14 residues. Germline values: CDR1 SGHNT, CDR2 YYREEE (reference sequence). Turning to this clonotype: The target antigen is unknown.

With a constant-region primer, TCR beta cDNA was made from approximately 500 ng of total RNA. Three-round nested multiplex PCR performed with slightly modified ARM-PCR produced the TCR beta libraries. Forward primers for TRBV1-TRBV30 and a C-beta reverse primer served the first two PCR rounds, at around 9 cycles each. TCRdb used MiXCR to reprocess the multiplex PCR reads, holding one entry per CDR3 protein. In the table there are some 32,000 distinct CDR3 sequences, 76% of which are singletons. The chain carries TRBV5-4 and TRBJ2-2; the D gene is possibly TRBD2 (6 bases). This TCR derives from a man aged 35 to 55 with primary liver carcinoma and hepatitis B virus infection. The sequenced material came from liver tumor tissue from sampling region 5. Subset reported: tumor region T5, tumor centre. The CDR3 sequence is CTSQEGAGTGELFF. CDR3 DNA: TGTACCTCCCAGGAGGGAGCGGGCACCGGGGAGCTGTTTTTT.